This T cell receptor (beta chain) was recorded in a study of immune heterogeneity within non-small cell lung tumors (dated by TCRdb to the late 2010s). The study in broad terms: Histology comprised a handful of squamous cell carcinomas, 9 to 11 non-squamous carcinomas and 1 tumor not otherwise specified. To look at intratumoral immune heterogeneity, the study ran whole-exome sequencing, RNA-seq and TCR beta repertoire sequencing on several spatially distinct regions taken from every NSCLC tumor. TCR repertoires were analyzed from some 60 tumor loci of approximately 14 patients, whereas transcriptome data were available for only about 44 loci from approximately eleven patients. Neoantigen binding to each patient's HLA alleles was predicted with netMHCpan-3.0 for mutant peptides of 8 to 11 amino acids.

The study at large found these results: High-frequency TCR beta clonotypes were found to be largely distinct between individual patients. Within a patient, the same dominant CDR3B clonotypes appeared at multiple loci, but different tumor locations also contained unique high-frequency clones. Local tumor mutational burden and local T-cell repertoire clonality had a statistically significant but moderate positive correlation (R approximately 0.34).

The TCR beta CDR3 region was amplified with a multiplex PCR system, in which a first round of roughly 10 cycles was run using 32 V-gene forward and 13 J-gene reverse primers. The first PCR round used a QIAGEN Multiplex PCR Kit, and the primer sequences were filed in Chinese patent CN105087789A. A second PCR round added Illumina universal primers using the Phusion High-Fidelity PCR Kit. The TCR libraries underwent paired-end sequencing with a read length of 151 bp on the Illumina HiSeq X Ten platform. The authors processed their data as follows. Cutadapt removed reads without multiplex PCR primers, PEAR merged read pairs, and MiXCR with default settings called CDR3 regions. Shannon entropy measured repertoire diversity, and clonality was calculated as one minus the Shannon entropy divided by the ln of the count of productive unique sequences. Clonotypes at a frequency of at least 0.5% were defined as dominant or high-frequency T-cell clones. The public reads were run again by TCRdb, first through fastp at Q25 and then through MiXCR, and only productive beta chains were kept. Identical CDR3 proteins give one entry, which carries the most common genes and DNA. The V and J calls were determined by TCRdb, not by the authors. The sample contains approximately 29,000 distinct CDR3 sequences, 28% of them found a single time. The biggest ten clones account for approximately 3.9% of the sample.

Genomic DNA extracted from bulk tumor tissue served as TCR template, with approximately 590 ng gDNA amplified per sample. During surgery, multiple biopsies were taken from each primary tumor, with sampling sites spaced as far apart as possible within the tumor mass. The study cohort was described as untreated, and the patients were newly diagnosed NSCLC cases having curative surgery. The samples came from approximately 14 patients with newly diagnosed non-small cell lung cancer who were having surgery intended to be curative. Two independent pathologists examined the resected tumor masses. Sequencing was performed only on DNA and RNA samples of high quality. A word on this clonotype: Its antigen is currently not known. Base quality data are lacking; no much larger clone is found one base away.

V is cut by 3 bases and J by 10 bases, and the space between the germline ends is 16 bases. The CDR3 goes from the cysteine to the phenylalanine over 13 residues. The kept DNA is CDR3 alone, 39 bases in frame from the first base. The CDR1 and CDR2 encoded by the germline V gene are SGHDT and YYEEEE. The sample comprised lung tumor tissue. This sequence uses TRBV5-6 and TRBJ1-1; TRBD1 is a weak D gene call, 5 bases matching. The TCR comes from a man in his forties with non-small cell lung cancer. The base sequence is TGTGCCAGCAGCTGGGGACGTGACGGGGTAGCTTTCTTT. Translated, it reads CASSWGRDGVAFF.